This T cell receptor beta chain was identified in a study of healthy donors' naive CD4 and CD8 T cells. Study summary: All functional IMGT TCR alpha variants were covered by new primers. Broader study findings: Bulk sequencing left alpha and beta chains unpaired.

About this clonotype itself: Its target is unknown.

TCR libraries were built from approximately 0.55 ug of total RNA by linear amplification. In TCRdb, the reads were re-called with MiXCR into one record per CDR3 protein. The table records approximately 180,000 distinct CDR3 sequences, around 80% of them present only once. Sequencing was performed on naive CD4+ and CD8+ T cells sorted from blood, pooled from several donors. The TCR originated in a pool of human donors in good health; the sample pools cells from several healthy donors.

CDR3 sequence (DNA): TGTGCTAGTGGCCAGGGTGATACGCAGTATTTT. Translation: CASGQGDTQYF. This chain uses TRBV12-5 with TRBJ2-3; tentatively, D is TRBD1 (5 bases). V dropped 6 bases and J dropped 6 bases, with 7 bases sitting between them. CDR1 and CDR2 (germline): LGHNT, FRNRAP. The CDR3 is 11 residues long.